The entry below describes one T cell receptor (beta chain). Time point reported: persistent/refractory GD, antithyroid drugs over 5 years with positive TRAb. Making the TCR library involved RNA that had been extracted from PBMCs. Libraries of TCR beta came from iRepertoire HTBI primers plus Arm-PCR of CDR3 regions. One entry per CDR3 protein, called by TCRdb with MiXCR from the multiplex PCR reads. The repertoire holds about 340,000 distinct CDR3 sequences, with around 20% as singletons. The length of the CDR3 is 13 residues. The V end lost 0 bases, the J end lost 6 bases, and 12 bases lay between the germline ends. Germline V gene lookup returns CDR1 DFQATT and CDR2 SNEGSKA (reference sequence). The sample originates from a study of regulatory T cells in long-lasting Graves disease.

The material sequenced was peripheral blood mononuclear cells (PBMCs), taken when the disease was refractory, from a patient treated with antithyroid drugs. The clonotype originates from a female donor with Graves disease. The V and J genes are TRBV20-1 and TRBJ2-7; perhaps TRBD2 as D (6 bases). CDR3 sequence: CSARDPSESEQYF. CDR3 sequence (DNA): TGCAGTGCTAGAGATCCTAGCGAAAGCGAGCAGTACTTC.